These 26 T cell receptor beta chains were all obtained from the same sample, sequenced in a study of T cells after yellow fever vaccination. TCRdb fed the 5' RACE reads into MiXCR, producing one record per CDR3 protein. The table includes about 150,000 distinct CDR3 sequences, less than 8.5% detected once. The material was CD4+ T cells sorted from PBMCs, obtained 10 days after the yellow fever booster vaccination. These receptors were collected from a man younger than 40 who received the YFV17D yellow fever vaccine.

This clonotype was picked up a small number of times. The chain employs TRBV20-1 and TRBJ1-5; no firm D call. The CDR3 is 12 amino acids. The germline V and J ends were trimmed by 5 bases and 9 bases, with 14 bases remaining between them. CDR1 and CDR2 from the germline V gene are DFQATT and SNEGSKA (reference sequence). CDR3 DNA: TGCAGTGCTCAGACCGCGGCATTGCCCCAGCATTTT. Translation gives CSAQTAALPQHF.

In DNA form, the CDR3 reads TGCGCCAGCAGATCCGTCAGTCTGACAGATACGCAGTATTTT. This codes for CASRSVSLTDTQYF. The V call is TRBV10-2, the J call TRBJ2-3, with D uncertain. The CDR3 contains 14 residues. Looked up from germline, CDR1 is WSHSY and CDR2 is SAAADI. V was pared by 6 bases and J by 3 bases, with 13 bases between.

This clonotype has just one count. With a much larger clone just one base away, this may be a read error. The CDR3 nucleotides are TGTGCCGTCAGTGAGTGGATGGGGGGCTCTCAAGAGACCCAGTACTTC. Translating gives CAVSEWMGGSQETQYF. The chain couples TRBV10-3 to TRBJ2-5; either TRBD1 or TRBD2 may supply D (6 bases each). CDR1 is ENHRY, CDR2 SYGVKD, per germline. CDR3 length equals 16 residues.

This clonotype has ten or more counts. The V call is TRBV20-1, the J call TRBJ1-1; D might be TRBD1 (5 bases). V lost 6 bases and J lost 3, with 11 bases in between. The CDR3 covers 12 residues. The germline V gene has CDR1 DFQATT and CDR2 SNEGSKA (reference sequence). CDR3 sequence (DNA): TGCAGTGCACAGGCGGGGTACACTGAAGCTTTCTTT. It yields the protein CSAQAGYTEAFF.

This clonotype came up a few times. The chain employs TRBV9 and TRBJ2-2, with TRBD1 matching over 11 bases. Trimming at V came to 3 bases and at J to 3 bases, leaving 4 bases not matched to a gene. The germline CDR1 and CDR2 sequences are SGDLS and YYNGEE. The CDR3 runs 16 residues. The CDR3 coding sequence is TGTGCCAGCAGCGCCGGGACAGGGGGGGACACCGGGGAGCTGTTTTTT. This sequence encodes CASSAGTGGDTGELFF.

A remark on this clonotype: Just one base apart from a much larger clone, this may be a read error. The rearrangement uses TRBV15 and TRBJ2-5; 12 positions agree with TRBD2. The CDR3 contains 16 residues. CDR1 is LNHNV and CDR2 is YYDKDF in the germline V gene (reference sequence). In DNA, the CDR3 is TGTGCCACCAGCAGAGCACTAGCGGGAGGACAAGAGAACCAGTACTTC. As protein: CATSRALAGGQENQYF.

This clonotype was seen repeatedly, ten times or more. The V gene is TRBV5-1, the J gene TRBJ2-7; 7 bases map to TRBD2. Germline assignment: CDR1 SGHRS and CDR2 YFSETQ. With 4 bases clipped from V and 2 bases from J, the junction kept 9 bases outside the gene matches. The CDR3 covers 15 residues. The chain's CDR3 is CASSPIAGVTYEQYF. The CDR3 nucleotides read TGCGCCAGCAGCCCTATAGCGGGCGTTACCTACGAGCAGTACTTC.

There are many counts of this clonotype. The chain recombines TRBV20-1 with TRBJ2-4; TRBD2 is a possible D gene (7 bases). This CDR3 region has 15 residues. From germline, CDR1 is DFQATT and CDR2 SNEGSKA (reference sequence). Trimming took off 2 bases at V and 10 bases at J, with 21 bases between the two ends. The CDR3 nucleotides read TGCAGTGCTAGACCCCCCGGTGAGGGGGGGGGTATTCAGTACTTC. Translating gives CSARPPGEGGGIQYF.

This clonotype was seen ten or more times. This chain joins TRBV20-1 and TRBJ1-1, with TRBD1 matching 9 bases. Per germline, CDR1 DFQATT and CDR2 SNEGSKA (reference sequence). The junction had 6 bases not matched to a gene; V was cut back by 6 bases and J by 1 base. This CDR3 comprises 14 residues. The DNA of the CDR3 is TGCAGTGCCCGCCCGGGACAGGGGAACACTGAAGCTTTCTTT. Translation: CSARPGQGNTEAFF.

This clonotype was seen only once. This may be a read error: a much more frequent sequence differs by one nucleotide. The CDR3 DNA follows: TGTGCCAGCCAATTTTTACAGGGCTCCGGGACCAACGTCCTGACTTTC. It translates to CASQFLQGSGTNVLTF. The chain joins TRBV6-1 to TRBJ2-6, with a weak D call TRBD1 (6 bases). The CDR3 runs 16 residues. Between the trimmed V and J ends, which lost 8 bases and 8 bases, there was a span of 22 bases. CDR1 is MNHNS, CDR2 SASEGT, per germline.

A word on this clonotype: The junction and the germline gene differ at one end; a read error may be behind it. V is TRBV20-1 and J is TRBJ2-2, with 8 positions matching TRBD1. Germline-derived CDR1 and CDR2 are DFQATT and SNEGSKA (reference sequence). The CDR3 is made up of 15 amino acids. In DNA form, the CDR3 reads TGCAGTGCAAGAGAAGGACAGGGAGACACCGGGGAGCTGTTTTTT. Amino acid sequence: CSAREGQGDTGELFF.

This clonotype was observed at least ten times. In DNA form, the CDR3 reads TGTGCCAGCAGTCGCGGAGGGTACGAGCAGTACTTC. This codes for CASSRGGYEQYF. V and J are TRBV27 and TRBJ2-7; TRBD2 might be the D (6 bases). The CDR3 spans 12 residues. The germline V and J ends were trimmed by 5 bases and 4 bases, with 9 bases remaining between them. Germline V gene data show CDR1 as MNHEY and CDR2 as SMNVEV (reference sequence).

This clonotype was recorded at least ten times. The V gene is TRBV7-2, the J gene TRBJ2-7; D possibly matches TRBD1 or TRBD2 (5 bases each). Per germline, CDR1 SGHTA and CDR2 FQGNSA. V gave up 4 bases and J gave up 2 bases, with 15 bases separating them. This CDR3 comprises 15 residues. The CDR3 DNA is TGTGCCAGCAGCTGGACCGGGACCCAGGCCTACGAGCAGTACTTC. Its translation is CASSWTGTQAYEQYF.

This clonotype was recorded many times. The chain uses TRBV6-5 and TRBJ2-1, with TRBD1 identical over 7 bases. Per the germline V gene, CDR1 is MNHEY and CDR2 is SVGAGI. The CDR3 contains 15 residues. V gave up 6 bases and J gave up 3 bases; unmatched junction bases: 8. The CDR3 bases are TGTGCCAGCAGCCGCGACAGGGCTCGCTACAATGAGCAGTTCTTC. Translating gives CASSRDRARYNEQFF.

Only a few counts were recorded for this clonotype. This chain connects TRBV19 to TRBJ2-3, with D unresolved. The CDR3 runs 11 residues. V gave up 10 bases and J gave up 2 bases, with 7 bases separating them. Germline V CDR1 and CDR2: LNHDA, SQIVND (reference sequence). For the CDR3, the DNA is TGTGCCAACCGTTTCACAGATACGCAGTATTTT. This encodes CANRFTDTQYF.

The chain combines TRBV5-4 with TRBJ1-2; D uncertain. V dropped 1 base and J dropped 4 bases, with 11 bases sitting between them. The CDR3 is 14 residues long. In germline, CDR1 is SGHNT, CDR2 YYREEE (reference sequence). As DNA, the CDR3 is TGTGCCAGCAGCTTGAGGACGGGTGCCTATGGCTACACCTTC. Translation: CASSLRTGAYGYTF.

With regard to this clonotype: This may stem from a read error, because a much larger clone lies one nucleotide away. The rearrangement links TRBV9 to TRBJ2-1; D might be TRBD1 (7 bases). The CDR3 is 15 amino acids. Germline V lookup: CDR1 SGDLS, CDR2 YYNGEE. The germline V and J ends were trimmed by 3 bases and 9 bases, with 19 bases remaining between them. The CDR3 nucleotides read TGTGCCAGCAGCGGGGCGGAGGGGGCAAGGGGTGAGCAGTTCTTC. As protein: CASSGAEGARGEQFF. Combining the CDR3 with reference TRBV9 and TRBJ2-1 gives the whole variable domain DSGVTQTPKHLITATGQRVTLRCSPRSGDLSVYWYQQSLDQGLQFLIQYYNGEERAKGNILERFSAQQFPDLHSELNLSSLELGDSALYFCASSGAEGARGEQFFGPGTRLTVL.

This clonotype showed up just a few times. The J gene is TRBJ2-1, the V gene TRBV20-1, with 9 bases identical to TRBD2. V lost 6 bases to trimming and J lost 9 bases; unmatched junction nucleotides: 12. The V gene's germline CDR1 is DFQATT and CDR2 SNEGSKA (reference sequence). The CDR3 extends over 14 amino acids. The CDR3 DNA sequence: TGCAGTGCCTACCAGGGGACTAGCATCGGTGAGCAGTTCTTC. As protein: CSAYQGTSIGEQFF.

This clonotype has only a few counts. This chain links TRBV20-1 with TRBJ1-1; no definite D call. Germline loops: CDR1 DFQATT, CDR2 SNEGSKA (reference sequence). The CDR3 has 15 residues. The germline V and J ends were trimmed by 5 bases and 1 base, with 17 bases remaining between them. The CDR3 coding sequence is TGCAGTGCTTCCCTCAGCTCGGCGGCGAACACTGAAGCTTTCTTT. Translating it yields CSASLSSAANTEAFF.

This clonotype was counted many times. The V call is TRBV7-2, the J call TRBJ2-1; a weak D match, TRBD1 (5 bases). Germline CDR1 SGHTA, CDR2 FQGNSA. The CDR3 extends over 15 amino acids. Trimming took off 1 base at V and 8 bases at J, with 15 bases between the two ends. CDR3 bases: TGTGCCAGCAGCTTAGGGACACCGAGCATCTATGAGCAGTTCTTC. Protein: CASSLGTPSIYEQFF.

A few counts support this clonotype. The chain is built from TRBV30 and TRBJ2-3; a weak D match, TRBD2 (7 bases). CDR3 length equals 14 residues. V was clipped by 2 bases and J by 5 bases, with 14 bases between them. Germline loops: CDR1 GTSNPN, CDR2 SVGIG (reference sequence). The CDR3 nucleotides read TGTGCCTGGAGTCACCGAGGGGGGGGAGATACGCAGTATTTT. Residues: CAWSHRGGGDTQYF. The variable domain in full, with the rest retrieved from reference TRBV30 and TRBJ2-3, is SQTIHQWPATLVQPVGSPLSLECTVEGTSNPNLYWYRQAAGRGLQLLFYSVGIGQISSEVPQNLSASRPQDRQFILSSKKLLLSDSGFYLCAWSHRGGGDTQYFGPGTRLTVL.

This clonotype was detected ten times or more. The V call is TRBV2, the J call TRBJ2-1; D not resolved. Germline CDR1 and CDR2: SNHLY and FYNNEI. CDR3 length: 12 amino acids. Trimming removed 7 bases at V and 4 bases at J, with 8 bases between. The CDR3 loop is CASIFSYNEQFF. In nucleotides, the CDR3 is TGTGCCAGCATTTTTTCATACAATGAGCAGTTCTTC.

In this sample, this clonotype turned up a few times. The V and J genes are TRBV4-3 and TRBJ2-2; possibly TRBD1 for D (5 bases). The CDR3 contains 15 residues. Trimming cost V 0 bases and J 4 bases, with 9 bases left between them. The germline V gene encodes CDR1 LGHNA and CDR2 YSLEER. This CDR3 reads CASSQDIGATGELFF. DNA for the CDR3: TGCGCCAGCAGCCAAGATATAGGGGCCACCGGGGAGCTGTTTTTT.

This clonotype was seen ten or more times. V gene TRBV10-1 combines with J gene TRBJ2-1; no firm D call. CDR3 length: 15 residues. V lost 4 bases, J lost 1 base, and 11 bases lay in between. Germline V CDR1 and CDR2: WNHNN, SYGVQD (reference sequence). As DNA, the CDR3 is TGCGCCAGCAGTGTTGAGAAAAATTCCTACAATGAGCAGTTCTTC. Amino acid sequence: CASSVEKNSYNEQFF.

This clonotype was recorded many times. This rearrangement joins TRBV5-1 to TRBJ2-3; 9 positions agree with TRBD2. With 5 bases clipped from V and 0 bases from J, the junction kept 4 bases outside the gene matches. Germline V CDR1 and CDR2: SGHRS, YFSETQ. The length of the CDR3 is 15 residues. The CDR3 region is CASRLAGSSTDTQYF. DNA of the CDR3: TGCGCCAGCAGGCTAGCGGGGTCTAGCACAGATACGCAGTATTTT.

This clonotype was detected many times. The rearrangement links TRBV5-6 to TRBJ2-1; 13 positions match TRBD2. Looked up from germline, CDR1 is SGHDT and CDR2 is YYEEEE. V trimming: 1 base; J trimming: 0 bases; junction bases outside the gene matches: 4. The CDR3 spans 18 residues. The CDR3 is CASSLRTSGRGSYNEQFF. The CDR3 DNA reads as TGTGCCAGCAGCTTGCGGACTAGCGGGAGAGGCTCCTACAATGAGCAGTTCTTC. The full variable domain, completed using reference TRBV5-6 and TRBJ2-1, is DAGVTQSPTHLIKTRGQQVTLRCSPKSGHDTVSWYQQALGQGPQFIFQYYEEEERQRGNFPDRFSGHQFPNYSSELNVNALLLGDSALYLCASSLRTSGRGSYNEQFFGPGTRLTVL.